The following is a TCR beta chain sequence with its context. The PCR employed 60 Vbeta primers together with 13 Jbeta primers. Source study methods: Later analysis identified approximately 80 million unique TCR beta chains, around 10 million shared. The protocol was immunoSEQ multiplex PCR, while the TCRdb copy is restricted to in-frame clones and leaves out a portion. V, J and clone size reflect that table, while D and trimming were determined from the DNA. Among approximately 150,000 clones listed, about 63% were seen once. This specimen comes from a study of cytomegalovirus exposure and HLA in healthy donors. Trimming took 2 bases from V and 0 from J, leaving 4 bases between them. The germline V gene encodes CDR1 LNHDA and CDR2 SQIVND (reference sequence). The CDR3 covers 14 residues.

Sequenced material: PBMCs. The TCR sequence derives from a woman between 40 and 50 years old in good health and CMV-seropositive. The chain couples TRBV19 to TRBJ1-4; no definite D call. This CDR3 is CASSITATNEKLFF. Written as DNA, the CDR3 is TGTGCCAGTAGTATAACGGCAACTAATGAAAAACTGTTTTTT. The full variable domain, completed using reference TRBV19 and TRBJ1-4, is DGGITQSPKYLFRKEGQNVTLSCEQNLNHDAMYWYRQDPGQGLRLIYYSQIVNDFQKGDIAEGYSVSREKKESFPLTVTSAQKNPTAFYLCASSITATNEKLFFGSGTQLSVL.